Listed here are 31 T cell receptor beta chains from one sample, sequenced in a study of blood T cell repertoires in COVID-19. Only in-frame clones appear in the TCRdb table, and some are missing; sequencing was by immunoSEQ multiplex PCR. The repertoire holds approximately 240,000 clones, with 87% as singletons. Input material: PBMCs or T cells enriched from blood (not recorded which). The receptors were sampled from a woman younger than 45 with acute COVID-19.

The V and J genes are TRBV30 and TRBJ2-1; no firm D call. CDR3 size: 11 residues. Germline loops: CDR1 GTSNPN, CDR2 SVGIG (reference sequence). V gave up 2 bases and J gave up 4 bases, with 3 bases separating them. CDR3 sequence (DNA): TGTGCCTGGAGTCCTTACAATGAGCAGTTCTTC. Translated, it gives CAWSPYNEQFF.

This clone was seen a single time. The chain couples TRBV4-3 to TRBJ2-7, with 9 positions matching TRBD1. The CDR3 extends over 16 amino acids. Germline lookup yields CDR1 LGHNA and CDR2 YSLEER. J lost 0 bases, V lost 3 bases, and 6 bases had no gene match. The CDR3 sequence: CASSQTRTGASYEQYF. CDR3 in DNA: TGCGCCAGCAGCCAGACGAGGACAGGGGCCTCCTACGAGCAGTACTTC.

The V call is TRBV11-2, the J call TRBJ1-2; 8 nucleotides match TRBD1. Germline CDR1 and CDR2: SGHAT and FQNNGV. This CDR3 contains 14 residues. V dropped 5 bases and J dropped 4; count of bases not matched to a gene: 6. CDR3 sequence: CASSPGTGPYGYTF. In DNA form, the CDR3 reads TGTGCCAGCAGCCCAGGGACAGGTCCCTATGGCTACACCTTC.

The chain has TRBV18 and TRBJ1-5; no clear D. The CDR3 has 15 residues. Germline loops: CDR1 KGHSH, CDR2 LQKENI. V shed 4 bases and J shed 0 bases, with 10 bases lying between them. The CDR3 sequence is CASSLGVDSNQPQHF. In DNA, the CDR3 is TGTGCCAGCTCACTAGGAGTAGATAGCAATCAGCCCCAGCATTTT.

The J gene is TRBJ1-3, the V gene TRBV3-1 (or the pseudogene TRBV3-2); 8 bases align to TRBD1. The V gene end was trimmed by 5 bases and the J gene end by 0 bases; junction bases not matched to a gene: 6. Germline values: CDR1 LGHDT, CDR2 YNNKEL (reference sequence). This CDR3 spans 16 amino acids. Here the CDR3 DNA reads TGTGCCAGCAGCAGAGGGACAGGTTCCTCTGGAAACACCATATATTTT. This encodes CASSRGTGSSGNTIYF.

This clone was detected once. CDR3: CASSGTTPGGEQFF. CDR3 sequence (DNA): TGTGCCAGCAGCGGGACTACACCCGGGGGGGAGCAGTTCTTC. The chain is built from TRBV2 and TRBJ2-1; TRBD2 agrees at 7 bases. The CDR3 is 14 amino acids. V was pared by 6 bases and J by 10 bases, with 12 bases of the junction left unmatched. The V gene's germline CDR1 is SNHLY and CDR2 FYNNEI.

The rearrangement joins TRBV12-3 or TRBV12-4 to TRBJ2-7; no definite D call. CDR3 length: 11 amino acids. The V gene lost 3 bases and the J gene lost 7 bases, with 7 bases spanning the gap. The CDR3 DNA is TGTGCCAGCAGTTTCCTGTCGGAGCAGTACTTC. The encoded protein is CASSFLSEQYF.

The V call is TRBV27, the J call TRBJ1-5; maybe TRBD1 (5 bases). The CDR3 sequence is 15 residues long. CDR1 and CDR2 (germline): MNHEY, SMNVEV (reference sequence). V lost 5 bases, J lost 4 bases, and 15 bases lay in between. The DNA for the CDR3 is TGTGCCAGCAGTCCTTATTGGGGGGGAAATCAGCCCCAGCATTTT. Amino acids: CASSPYWGGNQPQHF.

The V gene is TRBV3-1 (or the pseudogene TRBV3-2), the J gene TRBJ1-5; D is possibly TRBD1 (5 bases). Trimming removed 2 bases at V and 6 bases at J, with 8 bases between. The CDR3 is made up of 13 amino acids. Germline V gene lookup returns CDR1 LGHDT and CDR2 YNNKEL (reference sequence). The CDR3: CASSQQTAQPQHF. As DNA, the CDR3 is TGTGCCAGCAGCCAACAGACAGCTCAGCCCCAGCATTTT.

This chain uses TRBV6-2 or TRBV6-3 with TRBJ1-2; D remains unclear. Trimming left V 6 bases short and J 8 bases short, with 13 bases between. The CDR3 is 12 residues long. Germline V gene data show CDR1 as MNHEY and CDR2 as SVGEGT. CDR3 region: CASSRGPIGYTF. In nucleotides, the CDR3 is TGTGCCAGCAGCCGCGGGCCCATCGGCTACACCTTC.

The chain couples TRBV13 to TRBJ1-6; TRBD1 might be the D (6 bases). This CDR3 is 15 amino acids long. The V end was cut by 0 bases, the J end by 10 bases, with 13 bases between. The germline V gene encodes CDR1 PRHDT and CDR2 FYEKMQ (reference sequence). For the CDR3, the DNA is TGTGCCAGCAGCTTAGGAGGGGGTTCTCACTCACCCCTCCACTTT. It translates to CASSLGGGSHSPLHF.

The chain uses TRBV6-1 and TRBJ2-5; D might be TRBD2 (6 bases). Germline-derived CDR1 and CDR2 are MNHNS and SASEGT. V was trimmed by 1 base and J by 5 bases, leaving 14 bases between them. The CDR3 has 15 residues. The CDR3, as DNA: TGTGCCAGCAGTGAAGGACAGCTCCGGGGGGAGACCCAGTACTTC. Protein: CASSEGQLRGETQYF.

CDR3 sequence: CASSPLSTYEQYF. CDR3 nucleotides: TGTGCCAGCAGCCCACTGAGCACCTACGAGCAGTACTTC. V usage is TRBV14 and J usage is TRBJ2-7; D is uncertain. Germline V gives CDR1 SGHDN, CDR2 FVKESK. Trimming pared 4 bases from V and 2 bases from J, leaving 9 bases between. CDR3 length: 13 amino acids.

The chain is built from TRBV28 and TRBJ1-2, with TRBD1 matching 10 bases. This CDR3 region has 13 residues. Germline V gene lookup returns CDR1 MDHEN and CDR2 SYDVKM. V was pared by 6 bases and J by 6 bases, with 4 bases of the junction left unmatched. CDR3 sequence: CASRSDRGDGYTF. The CDR3 DNA is TGTGCCAGCAGGTCGGACAGGGGGGATGGCTACACCTTC.

V is TRBV9 and J is TRBJ1-1; D not certain. This CDR3 has 16 residues. Deletions cut 0 bases from V and 2 bases from J, with 14 bases between. The V gene's germline CDR1 is SGDLS and CDR2 YYNGEE. Here the CDR3 reads CASSVGPEVRNTEAFF. The DNA for the CDR3 is TGTGCCAGCAGCGTAGGACCGGAGGTAAGAAACACTGAAGCTTTCTTT.

The chain carries TRBV5-1 and TRBJ2-6, with TRBD2 as a possible D gene (7 bases). V lost 4 bases and J lost 1, with 18 bases in between. Germline V CDR1 and CDR2: SGHRS, YFSETQ. The CDR3 has 18 amino acids. CDR3 DNA: TGCGCCAGCAGCCGGGGGGCCCTCGCGGCTTCTGGGGCCAACGTCCTGACTTTC. It yields the protein CASSRGALAASGANVLTF.

The chain is built from TRBV4-1 and TRBJ2-3; D remains ambiguous. The CDR3 extends over 15 amino acids. Trimming removed 1 base from V and 2 bases from J, with 10 bases in between. Germline V gene sequence: CDR1 MGHRA, CDR2 YSYEKL. The CDR3 DNA sequence: TGCGCCAGCAGCCAAGCGGAGATTCTCACAGATACGCAGTATTTT. Translation gives CASSQAEILTDTQYF.

The chain recombines TRBV19 with TRBJ2-7; D not resolved. Trimming left V 1 base short and J 2 bases short, with 12 bases between. The CDR3 covers 15 residues. Germline lookup yields CDR1 LNHDA and CDR2 SQIVND (reference sequence). CDR3 protein: CASSIGSAFTYEQYF. The CDR3 coding sequence is TGTGCCAGTAGTATAGGTTCAGCGTTCACCTACGAGCAGTACTTC.

The rearrangement uses TRBV12-3 or TRBV12-4 and TRBJ2-7, with no clear D. The V end was cut by 1 base, the J end by 3 bases, with 7 bases between. The CDR3 loop spans 13 amino acids. The CDR3 region has the DNA TGTGCCAGCAGTTTAGGGGCTTTCTACGAGCAGTACTTC. Its protein is CASSLGAFYEQYF.

V is TRBV30 and J is TRBJ2-3, with a possible D match to TRBD2 (5 bases). The CDR3 length is 12 residues. V dropped 0 bases and J dropped 5 bases, with 6 bases sitting between them. CDR1 and CDR2 (germline): GTSNPN, SVGIG (reference sequence). The CDR3 spells CAWSVLEDTQYF. The DNA of the CDR3 is TGTGCCTGGAGTGTACTAGAAGATACGCAGTATTTT.

The V call is TRBV15, the J call TRBJ1-4; a possible D gene is TRBD1 (5 bases). Per germline, CDR1 LNHNV and CDR2 YYDKDF (reference sequence). This CDR3 comprises 13 residues. V lost 0 bases and J 8 bases, leaving 7 bases between the germline ends. The CDR3 nucleotides are TGTGCCACCAGCAGAGATCGGGGGGAAAAACTGTTTTTT. This encodes CATSRDRGEKLFF.

In regard to this clone: At one boundary the junction diverges from the germline segment, which might be a read error. The V call is TRBV11-2, the J call TRBJ1-6, with a possible D match to TRBD1 (5 bases). CDR1 and CDR2 from the germline V gene are SGHAT and FQNNGV. CDR3 length: 13 residues. The CDR3 spells CASSVDRNSPLHF. For the CDR3, the DNA is TGTGCCAGCAGCGTAGACAGAAATTCACCCCTCCACTTT.

The V gene is TRBV6-5, the J gene TRBJ1-4; D perhaps matches TRBD1 (5 bases). The CDR3 is 14 residues long. V dropped 8 bases and J dropped 11 bases, with 21 bases sitting between them. In germline, CDR1 is MNHEY, CDR2 SVGAGI. In nucleotides, the CDR3 is TGTGCCAGCGGGTTGACAGCTCGCCTAGGGAAACTGTTTTTT. Encoded protein: CASGLTARLGKLFF.

This chain links TRBV6-5 with TRBJ1-5; D might be TRBD1 (5 bases). Trimming left V 4 bases short and J 6 bases short, with 13 bases between. The CDR3 is made up of 14 amino acids. Germline assignment: CDR1 MNHEY and CDR2 SVGAGI. In DNA, the CDR3 is TGTGCCAGCAGTTCGTTCCAGGGAGGTCAGCCCCAGCATTTT. Its translation: CASSSFQGGQPQHF.

CDR3 sequence (DNA): TGCGCCAGCAGCCCCGACAAGTGGAACACTGAAGCTTTCTTT. Its protein product is CASSPDKWNTEAFF. V is TRBV4-3 and J is TRBJ1-1, with D unclear. This CDR3 comprises 14 residues. Looked up from germline, CDR1 is LGHNA and CDR2 is YSLEER. V lost 4 bases to trimming and J lost 1 base, with 10 bases between them.

The chain combines TRBV7-2 with TRBJ2-7; weak D call: TRBD1 (5 bases). Trimming took off 5 bases at V and 2 bases at J, with 10 bases between the two ends. This CDR3 is built from 13 residues. Germline CDR1 is SGHTA and CDR2 is FQGNSA. Here the CDR3 reads CASSRVRAYEQYF. In DNA, the CDR3 is TGTGCCAGCAGCCGCGTCAGGGCCTACGAGCAGTACTTC.

The chain joins TRBV19 to TRBJ2-1, with D maybe TRBD1 (6 bases). Trimming took 4 bases from V and 0 from J, leaving 13 bases between them. Germline V lookup: CDR1 LNHDA, CDR2 SQIVND (reference sequence). This CDR3 is built from 16 residues. CDR3 sequence reads: CASSRTADSSYNEQFF. The CDR3 DNA sequence: TGTGCCAGTAGTAGGACAGCTGATAGCTCCTACAATGAGCAGTTCTTC. Variable domain in full (rest from reference TRBV19 and TRBJ2-1): DGGITQSPKYLFRKEGQNVTLSCEQNLNHDAMYWYRQDPGQGLRLIYYSQIVNDFQKGDIAEGYSVSREKKESFPLTVTSAQKNPTAFYLCASSRTADSSYNEQFFGPGTRLTVL.

V gene TRBV2 combines with J gene TRBJ2-1; D remains ambiguous. The CDR3 is 13 residues long. V was pared by 2 bases and J by 12 bases, with 14 bases between. From germline, CDR1 is SNHLY and CDR2 FYNNEI. CDR3 nucleotide sequence: TGTGCCAGCAGTGAAACAGTCCCTGGCTTGCAGTTCTTC. It yields the protein CASSETVPGLQFF.

V usage is TRBV11-1 and J usage is TRBJ2-1; D is perhaps TRBD2 (5 bases). In germline, CDR1 is SGHAT, CDR2 FQDESV (reference sequence). V was cut by 1 base and J by 3 bases, with 10 bases left in between. The CDR3 length is 15 residues. The CDR3 nucleotides read TGTGCCAGCAGCTTAGGAGAGCGGAACTACAATGAGCAGTTCTTC. It encodes CASSLGERNYNEQFF.

CDR3 sequence: CATRGTSGGGYNEQFF. In DNA form, the CDR3 reads TGTGCCACCAGAGGGACTAGCGGGGGGGGATACAATGAGCAGTTCTTC. J is TRBJ2-1 and V is TRBV2; 16 bases match TRBD2. Germline V CDR1 and CDR2: SNHLY, FYNNEI. Trimming removed 10 bases from V and 4 bases from J; junction bases left unmatched: 7. The CDR3 totals 16 residues. The full variable domain, its missing parts supplied by reference TRBV2 and TRBJ2-1, is EPEVTQTPSHQVTQMGQEVILRCVPISNHLYFYWYRQILGQKVEFLVSFYNNEISEKSEIFDDQFSVERPDGSNFTLKIRSTKLEDSAMYFCATRGTSGGGYNEQFFGPGTRLTVL.

The chain combines TRBV6-5 with TRBJ2-5, with D maybe TRBD2 (5 bases). CDR3 size: 14 residues. The V end was cut by 6 bases, the J end by 7 bases, with 18 bases between. Germline V lookup: CDR1 MNHEY, CDR2 SVGAGI. The chain's CDR3 is CASSREARVGTQYF. The CDR3, as DNA: TGTGCCAGCAGCCGAGAGGCGAGGGTCGGGACCCAGTACTTC.